Each of the 6 T cell receptor beta chains below was sequenced from the same sample in a study of identical twins (dated by TCRdb to the mid-2010s). The library relied on 5' RACE. Sequencing took place on an Illumina HiSeq 2000. TCRdb cleaned the public reads at Q25 with fastp, built clones with MiXCR and kept in-frame beta chains. Entries are consolidated by CDR3 protein sequence, retaining the most common genes and DNA. This sample is represented by a few hundred thousand distinct CDR3 sequences; 5% to 7% of them were singletons. Together, the top ten hold about 14% of the sample. This sample was shared with a second study, whose subject was T cells expressing NK-cell markers.

Source material: CD8+ T cells sorted from blood. The receptor source for this set is a woman aged 18-29 years in good health.

The sample holds a few counts of this clonotype. V gene TRBV13 combines with J gene TRBJ2-1; D ambiguous. CDR1 and CDR2 from the germline V gene are PRHDT and FYEKMQ (reference sequence). The CDR3 runs 11 residues. V lost 10 bases and J lost 7, with 11 bases in between. The DNA for the CDR3 is TGTGCCATCATACCCACGAATGAGCAGTTCTTC. Protein: CAIIPTNEQFF.

This clonotype was recorded many times. V gene TRBV3-1 combines with J gene TRBJ2-2; tentative D call: TRBD2 (6 bases). The length of the CDR3 is 15 residues. V was cut by 5 bases and J by 6 bases, with 16 bases left in between. Germline V gene lookup returns CDR1 LGHDT and CDR2 YNNKEL (reference sequence). The DNA of the CDR3 is TGTGCCAGCAGCTCCGGGACTCTTATATCCGGGGAGCTGTTTTTT. Protein sequence: CASSSGTLISGELFF. The full variable domain, with the rest looked up from reference TRBV3-1 and TRBJ2-2, is DTAVSQTPKYLVTQMGNDKSIKCEQNLGHDTMYWYKQDSKKFLKIMFSYNNKELIINETVPNRFSPKSPDKAHLNLHINSLELGDSAVYFCASSSGTLISGELFFGEGSRLTVL.

In this sample, this clonotype turned up many times. A read error may produce the germline difference seen at one junction end. The chain employs TRBV12-3 or TRBV12-4 and TRBJ2-3, with 9 nucleotides matching TRBD2. This CDR3 contains 11 residues. The CDR3 sequence is CASSFGGGEDF. The CDR3 coding sequence is TGTGCCAGCAGTTTCGGCGGGGGGGAAGATTTT.

This clonotype appeared many times. This sequence joins TRBV12-3 or TRBV12-4 and TRBJ2-7, with 9 bases aligning to TRBD1. The CDR3 contains 11 residues. Trimming at V came to 5 bases and at J to 10 bases, leaving 3 bases not matched to a gene. The CDR3 DNA is TGTGCCAGCAGTCCGGGACAGGGACAGTACTTC. Its translation is CASSPGQGQYF.

The V gene is TRBV5-1, the J gene TRBJ2-5; a possible D gene is TRBD2 (7 bases). V was clipped by 0 bases and J by 5 bases, with 14 bases between them. Germline loops: CDR1 SGHRS, CDR2 YFSETQ. The length of the CDR3 is 15 residues. The CDR3 loop reads CASSLEGGILETQYF. The CDR3 DNA sequence: TGCGCCAGCAGCTTGGAGGGGGGGATCCTGGAGACCCAGTACTTC.

This clonotype was detected many times. This rearrangement joins TRBV30 to TRBJ2-1; D ambiguous. Per germline, CDR1 GTSNPN and CDR2 SVGIG (reference sequence). Trimming shortened V by 0 bases and J by 15 bases, and 15 bases separated the two germline ends. The CDR3 covers 12 residues. The CDR3 region is CAWSVSVSDPFF. CDR3 DNA: TGTGCCTGGAGTGTCTCGGTTTCGGACCCGTTCTTC.